One and the same sample provided the 20 T cell receptor beta chains below, sequenced in a study of cytomegalovirus exposure and HLA in healthy donors (dated by TCRdb to between 2016 and 2019). Library preparation employed the immunoSEQ multiplex PCR assay. The immuneACCESS repertoire file appears here via TCRdb, limited to in-frame rearrangements. These files lack a portion of the clones; in checked studies, under half of the deficit traces to unresolved V genes, and the cause of the others is not known. The sample profile shows 150,000 to 200,000 clones; around 80% of them were found once. 13% of the sample is taken by the ten largest. The sequencing sample was made of PBMCs. These receptors all come from a woman in her 30s in good health and CMV-seropositive.

V usage is TRBV27 and J usage is TRBJ2-1; 13 positions match TRBD2. J lost 12 bases, V lost 0 bases, and 5 bases had no gene match. This CDR3 contains 15 residues. Germline V gives CDR1 MNHEY, CDR2 SMNVEV (reference sequence). The CDR3 DNA is TGTGCCAGCAGTTTATCAGGGACTAGCGGGATGACGCAGTTCTTC. Its translation: CASSLSGTSGMTQFF.

The V and J genes are TRBV29-1 and TRBJ2-7; 9 positions match TRBD2. The V gene end was trimmed by 6 bases and the J gene end by 3 bases; junction bases not matched to a gene: 12. Germline V CDR1 and CDR2: SQVTM, ANQGSEA. The CDR3 length is 15 residues. The CDR3 here is CSVLTGTSSGYEQYF. For the CDR3, the DNA is TGCAGCGTACTAACCGGGACTAGCTCTGGCTACGAGCAGTACTTC.

Written as DNA, the CDR3 is TGTGCCAGCTCACAAGGGCGAGACAGTGAAGCTTTCTTT. This gives the protein CASSQGRDSEAFF. The chain combines TRBV18 with TRBJ1-1; D perhaps matches TRBD1 (5 bases). This CDR3 is 13 amino acids long. Germline V gene data show CDR1 as KGHSH and CDR2 as LQKENI. V lost 4 bases, J lost 7 bases, and 13 bases lay in between.

This chain uses TRBV9 with TRBJ1-2, with no clear D. The CDR3 is 14 residues long. Trimming cost V 6 bases and J 10 bases, with 22 bases left between them. CDR1 is SGDLS, CDR2 YYNGEE, per germline. The CDR3 DNA follows: TGTGCCAGCACCCAAACCTCCCACGGTTATTCCTACACCTTC. It yields the protein CASTQTSHGYSYTF. Variable domain in full (rest from reference TRBV9 and TRBJ1-2): DSGVTQTPKHLITATGQRVTLRCSPRSGDLSVYWYQQSLDQGLQFLIQYYNGEERAKGNILERFSAQQFPDLHSELNLSSLELGDSALYFCASTQTSHGYSYTFGSGTRLTVV.

This clone has a handful of counts. The rearrangement joins TRBV18 to TRBJ1-1; D gene ambiguous. Trimming cost V 3 bases and J 0 bases, with 5 bases left between them. The germline V gene encodes CDR1 KGHSH and CDR2 LQKENI. CDR3 length: 13 amino acids. CDR3 in amino acids: CASSPDMNTEAFF. CDR3 in DNA: TGTGCCAGCTCACCCGACATGAACACTGAAGCTTTCTTT.

The CDR3 DNA sequence: TGTGCCAGCAGTCAAACAGGAGGGGGCTACACCTTC. Translating it yields CASSQTGGGYTF. V usage is TRBV2 and J usage is TRBJ1-2, with D possibly being TRBD1 (5 bases). V was cut by 5 bases and J by 8 bases, with 12 bases left in between. The CDR3 runs 12 residues. Germline CDR1 SNHLY, CDR2 FYNNEI.

The chain links TRBV5-1 to TRBJ2-1; 9 bases match TRBD1. CDR1 and CDR2 from the germline V gene are SGHRS and YFSETQ. Germline trimming cut 6 bases from V and 4 bases from J; bases unmatched to any gene: 11. The CDR3 runs 16 residues. The CDR3 region is CASTPRAQGAYNEQFF. Written as DNA, the CDR3 is TGCGCCAGCACCCCAAGGGCACAGGGGGCGTACAATGAGCAGTTCTTC.

The chain combines TRBV6-5 with TRBJ1-5; possible D gene TRBD1, 6 bases. V lost 8 bases, J lost 3 bases, and 14 bases lay in between. Germline assignment: CDR1 MNHEY and CDR2 SVGAGI. The CDR3 contains 14 residues. The CDR3: CASWAGAPNQPQHF. DNA for the CDR3: TGTGCCAGCTGGGCAGGGGCGCCCAATCAGCCCCAGCATTTT.

This chain links TRBV6-1 with TRBJ1-4; D possibly corresponds to TRBD1 (6 bases). The germline gives CDR1 MNHNS, CDR2 SASEGT. This CDR3 contains 14 residues. Trimming cost V 9 bases and J 6 bases, with 17 bases left between them. In DNA, the CDR3 is TGTGCCAGTTCCCCCGGGACACTCTATGAAAAACTGTTTTTT. The encoded protein is CASSPGTLYEKLFF.

V and J are TRBV27 and TRBJ1-1, with TRBD1 as a possible D gene (5 bases). Trimming pared 0 bases from V and 4 bases from J, leaving 12 bases between. The CDR3 contains 15 residues. Germline V gene sequence: CDR1 MNHEY, CDR2 SMNVEV (reference sequence). The CDR3: CASSLSGVWGTEAFF. The DNA for the CDR3 is TGTGCCAGCAGTTTATCAGGGGTCTGGGGCACTGAAGCTTTCTTT.

J is TRBJ2-1 and V is TRBV6-1, with D unresolved. Trimming removed 3 bases at V and 4 bases at J, with 16 bases between. Germline loops: CDR1 MNHNS, CDR2 SASEGT. CDR3 size: 16 residues. CDR3: CASSDLTHPKYNEQFF. The DNA for the CDR3 is TGTGCCAGCAGTGACCTGACTCATCCAAAATACAATGAGCAGTTCTTC.

The gene calls are TRBV2 and TRBJ1-4; D call uncertain. V was shortened by 10 bases and J by 5 bases, with 8 bases between the two germline ends. Looked up from germline, CDR1 is SNHLY and CDR2 is FYNNEI. The CDR3 is 11 amino acids. The chain's CDR3 is CATQRNEKLFF. The CDR3 region has the DNA TGTGCCACCCAGAGGAATGAAAAACTGTTTTTT. Based on the CDR3 plus reference TRBV2 and TRBJ1-4, the full variable domain is EPEVTQTPSHQVTQMGQEVILRCVPISNHLYFYWYRQILGQKVEFLVSFYNNEISEKSEIFDDQFSVERPDGSNFTLKIRSTKLEDSAMYFCATQRNEKLFFGSGTQLSVL.

The chain is built from TRBV5-4 and TRBJ1-1, with D maybe TRBD1 (6 bases). Germline V gene data show CDR1 as SGHNT and CDR2 as YYREEE (reference sequence). The CDR3 runs to 15 residues. The V end lost 0 bases, the J end lost 3 bases, and 12 bases lay between the germline ends. The CDR3 sequence: CASSLEGGLDTEAFF. The CDR3 DNA sequence: TGTGCCAGCAGCTTGGAGGGGGGGCTCGACACTGAAGCTTTCTTT. The full variable domain, its missing parts supplied by reference TRBV5-4 and TRBJ1-1, is ETGVTQSPTHLIKTRGQQVTLRCSSQSGHNTVSWYQQALGQGPQFIFQYYREEENGRGNFPPRFSGLQFPNYSSELNVNALELDDSALYLCASSLEGGLDTEAFFGQGTRLTVV.

The J gene is TRBJ2-5, the V gene TRBV29-1; TRBD2 matches at 7 bases. Trimming cost V 4 bases and J 3 bases; bases outside gene matches: 2. The CDR3 loop spans 12 amino acids. CDR1 is SQVTM and CDR2 is ANQGSEA in the germline V gene. CDR3 nucleotides: TGCAGCGTTGTGCTAGCGGAAGAGACCCAGTACTTC. Its protein is CSVVLAEETQYF.

This clone was seen once. The chain recombines TRBV11-2 with TRBJ2-7; D is possibly TRBD2 (5 bases). Germline V lookup: CDR1 SGHAT, CDR2 FQNNGV. Trimming left V 3 bases short and J 2 bases short, with 8 bases between. The CDR3 length is 13 residues. In DNA, the CDR3 is TGTGCCAGCAGCTTTAGCGCGACCTACGAGCAGTACTTC. This encodes CASSFSATYEQYF.

The V and J genes are TRBV10-1 and TRBJ1-1, with D possibly matching TRBD1 (6 bases). CDR1 and CDR2 from the germline V gene are WNHNN and SYGVQD (reference sequence). Trimming removed 6 bases from V and 0 bases from J, with 11 bases in between. The CDR3 has 14 residues. The CDR3 sequence: CASSLGGLNTEAFF. Here the CDR3 DNA reads TGCGCCAGCAGCCTAGGGGGACTGAACACTGAAGCTTTCTTT.

A single count supports this clone. The chain is built from TRBV29-1 and TRBJ2-7; D perhaps matches TRBD1 (5 bases). Germline V lookup: CDR1 SQVTM, CDR2 ANQGSEA. This CDR3 is built from 12 residues. V was clipped by 1 base and J by 4 bases, with 8 bases between them. CDR3 sequence reads: CSVEVSGYEQYF. The CDR3 coding sequence is TGCAGCGTTGAAGTTTCAGGGTACGAGCAGTACTTC.

The chain couples TRBV29-1 to TRBJ1-5; D might be TRBD1 (6 bases). The ends were cut back, 4 bases at V and 5 bases at J, with 15 bases in the middle. The CDR3 spans 14 residues. CDR1 is SQVTM, CDR2 ANQGSEA, per germline. The CDR3 loop reads CSVGGEGVDQPQHF. For the CDR3, the DNA is TGCAGCGTTGGGGGAGAGGGGGTCGATCAGCCCCAGCATTTT. The full variable domain, in which reference TRBV29-1 and TRBJ1-5 provide the parts outside the CDR3, is SAVISQKPSRDICQRGTSLTIQCQVDSQVTMMFWYRQQPGQSLTLIATANQGSEATYESGFVIDKFPISRPNLTFSTLTVSNMSPEDSSIYLCSVGGEGVDQPQHFGDGTRLSIL.

This rearrangement joins TRBV19 to TRBJ2-1; D unresolved. Germline CDR1 reads LNHDA; CDR2 reads SQIVND (reference sequence). This CDR3 has 11 residues. V was trimmed by 2 bases and J by 7 bases, leaving 3 bases between them. As DNA, the CDR3 is TGTGCCAGTAGTATATCAAATGAGCAGTTCTTC. This codes for CASSISNEQFF. Full variable domain (remainder filled in from reference TRBV19 and TRBJ2-1): DGGITQSPKYLFRKEGQNVTLSCEQNLNHDAMYWYRQDPGQGLRLIYYSQIVNDFQKGDIAEGYSVSREKKESFPLTVTSAQKNPTAFYLCASSISNEQFFGPGTRLTVL.

The genes are TRBV6-1 and TRBJ1-5; D may be TRBD1 (6 bases). The CDR3 runs to 14 residues. Trimming removed 4 bases from V and 6 bases from J, with 13 bases in between. The germline gives CDR1 MNHNS, CDR2 SASEGT. CDR3 in DNA: TGTGCCAGCAGTGCCACAGGGTCGGGTCAGCCCCAGCATTTT. It codes for CASSATGSGQPQHF.